This paragraph covers one TCR beta chain sequence. Its antigen is unknown. The CDR3 spans 15 residues. Trimming took 6 bases from V and 6 from J; bases not matched to a gene: 11. In germline, CDR1 is MNHNS, CDR2 SASEGT. This sample is part of a study of CD8 T cells in ankylosing spondylitis. Libraries for TCR beta were made by quantitative 5'-RACE with molecular barcodes. TCRdb re-called the 5' RACE reads with MiXCR, one entry per CDR3 protein. The table shows 220,000 or so distinct CDR3 sequences, with about 17% occurring only once. The study, taken as a whole, reports: Ankylosing spondylitis blood appeared to carry a characteristic TCR beta motif of under ten highly homologous variants. Relatively scarce in peripheral blood, disease-linked clones were CD8+. Reports of some motif variants in reactive arthritis synovial fluid and blood predate this one.

The source is a male donor with ankylosing spondylitis. Specimen: blood, either unsorted or a sorted T cell fraction (not recorded which). This chain uses TRBV6-1 with TRBJ2-7; 10 nucleotides match TRBD1. The CDR3 spells CASSVTGTGVREQYF. The CDR3 DNA is TGTGCCAGCAGCGTTACCGGGACAGGGGTCCGCGAGCAGTACTTC.